The 10 T cell receptor beta chains below come from one sample, sequenced in a study of T cell repertoires in cytomegalovirus infection. One entry per CDR3 protein results from TCRdb running MiXCR on the reads. Of 75,000 to 100,000 distinct CDR3 sequences in the sample, around 49% are singletons; the top ten hold 90% to 95%. Their target antigens are unknown. The sample was CD8+ T cells from cultured PBMCs, taken from culture after CMV antigen stimulation. The receptors here all came from a human donor in good health (CMV status not recorded). Some clones in this sample may be carry-over from other donors' samples.

This clonotype showed up just a few times. A junction end diverges from the germline sequence, so it may reflect a read error. The J gene is TRBJ2-1, the V gene TRBV12-3 or TRBV12-4; the D is unclear. The CDR3 consists of 11 residues. CDR3 residues: CASSSFNEQFF. In DNA, the CDR3 is TGTGCCAGCAGTTCCTTCAATGAGCAGTTCTTC.

This clonotype showed up many times. The chain combines TRBV7-6 with TRBJ2-5; 8 bases map to TRBD2. The V and J ends lost 1 base and 4 bases, in that order; junction bases with no gene match: 8. The V gene's germline CDR1 is SGHVS and CDR2 FNYEAQ. This CDR3 has 16 residues. As DNA, the CDR3 is TGTGCCAGCAGCTTAGAGTGGCGGGAGGCGGGAGAGACCCAGTACTTC. Translating gives CASSLEWREAGETQYF.

A few counts support this clonotype. V usage is TRBV6-1 and J usage is TRBJ1-6; the D is unclear. Deletions cut 8 bases from V and 0 bases from J, with 11 bases between. The CDR3 has 15 amino acids. Germline V lookup: CDR1 MNHNS, CDR2 SASEGT. The CDR3 DNA is TGTGCCAGCTCGGGTCACCTCTCCTATAATTCACCCCTCCACTTT. Translating gives CASSGHLSYNSPLHF.

This clonotype appeared a few times. The chain links TRBV7-3 to TRBJ1-1; TRBD1 agrees at 7 bases. The V and J ends lost 1 base and 5 bases, in that order; junction bases with no gene match: 7. This CDR3 is built from 15 residues. CDR1 SGHTA and CDR2 FQGTGA come from the germline V gene. The CDR3 DNA is TGTGCCAGCAGCTTAATGCCAGGGGGAAAGACTGAAGCTTTCTTT. This gives the protein CASSLMPGGKTEAFF.

The rearrangement joins TRBV11-2 to TRBJ1-1; the D is unclear. Germline lookup yields CDR1 SGHAT and CDR2 FQNNGV. The CDR3 has 12 amino acids. Trimming pared 4 bases from V and 4 bases from J, leaving 7 bases between. The CDR3: CASSYGGTEAFF. The CDR3 DNA follows: TGTGCCAGCAGCTATGGAGGCACTGAAGCTTTCTTT.

This rearrangement joins TRBV29-1 to TRBJ2-1, with 11 positions matching TRBD2. Germline lookup yields CDR1 SQVTM and CDR2 ANQGSEA. V was clipped by 3 bases and J by 9 bases; unmatched bases: 19. CDR3 length: 18 residues. CDR3 coding DNA: TGCAGCGTTGAGGGCTTACCTCTTAGCGGGGGGGCAGTTAGTGAGCAGTTCTTC. This sequence encodes CSVEGLPLSGGAVSEQFF.

A few counts support this clonotype. V and J are TRBV24-1 and TRBJ2-5; D is undetermined. V lost 1 base and J lost 3, with 11 bases in between. This CDR3 comprises 15 residues. Germline loops: CDR1 KGHDR, CDR2 SFDVKD. The CDR3 region is CATSDFLGSEETQYF. The CDR3 bases are TGTGCCACCAGTGATTTTCTGGGCTCCGAAGAGACCCAGTACTTC.

The genes are TRBV27 and TRBJ2-3; D perhaps matches TRBD1 (5 bases). The CDR3 is 12 amino acids. The ends were cut back, 5 bases at V and 3 bases at J, with 6 bases in the middle. CDR1 MNHEY and CDR2 SMNVEV come from the germline V gene (reference sequence). CDR3 in amino acids: CASSRGTDTQYF. CDR3 DNA: TGTGCCAGCAGTAGGGGTACAGATACGCAGTATTTT.

The chain links TRBV27 to TRBJ2-7; tentatively, D is TRBD2 (6 bases). The CDR3 is 14 residues long. From germline, CDR1 is MNHEY and CDR2 SMNVEV (reference sequence). V dropped 5 bases and J dropped 6 bases, with 17 bases sitting between them. The CDR3 here is CASSNSNGGSEQYF. CDR3 DNA: TGTGCCAGCAGTAACTCCAACGGGGGAAGCGAGCAGTACTTC.

J is TRBJ2-5 and V is TRBV7-2, with D perhaps matching TRBD1 (6 bases). The CDR3 has 15 residues. Per germline, CDR1 SGHTA and CDR2 FQGNSA. The V end was cut by 5 bases, the J end by 2 bases, with 15 bases between. CDR3 sequence (DNA): TGTGCCAGCAGCCTTGCCTTGAGGGGGCAAGAGACCCAGTACTTC. It encodes CASSLALRGQETQYF.